This passage covers 28 T cell receptor beta chains from one sample sequenced in a study of blood T cells in healthy people across ages. The use of a sample-barcoded 5' primer and a J-beta primer mix characterized a second PCR of about 7 to 12 cycles. TCRdb itself ran the 5' RACE reads through MiXCR, one entry per CDR3 protein. The table has 1 million or so distinct CDR3 sequences, 45% seen once. The sample comprised blood. All receptors derive from a woman in her fifties or sixties in good health.

This clonotype was seen a few times. The chain couples TRBV28 to TRBJ1-1; the D gene is possibly TRBD1 (6 bases). The CDR3 runs to 17 residues. The germline V and J ends were trimmed by 4 bases and 1 base, with 19 bases remaining between them. From germline, CDR1 is MDHEN and CDR2 SYDVKM. CDR3 loop: CASSCQSGGKENTEAFF. The CDR3 DNA is TGTGCCAGCAGTTGTCAATCCGGGGGCAAAGAGAACACTGAAGCTTTCTTT.

V gene TRBV29-1 combines with J gene TRBJ2-5; D is unresolved. Germline V lookup: CDR1 SQVTM, CDR2 ANQGSEA. This CDR3 is built from 11 residues. V shed 7 bases and J shed 6 bases, with 12 bases lying between them. CDR3: CSGVSRKTQYF. CDR3 DNA: TGCAGCGGTGTTAGCCGTAAGACCCAGTACTTC.

The V and J genes are TRBV6-1 and TRBJ2-5, with a weak D call TRBD1 (6 bases). The J call could be wrong; TRBJ2-7 is a better fit for the DNA end. Germline-derived CDR1 and CDR2 are MNHNS and SASEGT. The CDR3 is 18 residues long. The CDR3 bases are TGTGCCAGTCACCCCTGGGGTGCAGTTCAGGGGATCTCAGGCGAGCAGTACTTC. Translating it yields CASHPWGAVQGISGEQYF.

This clonotype was seen just once. The rearrangement joins TRBV6-6 to TRBJ1-1, with D possibly matching TRBD1 (6 bases). The germline V gene has CDR1 MNHNY and CDR2 SVGAGI (reference sequence). Trimming left V 10 bases short and J 3 bases short, with 18 bases between. The CDR3 consists of 14 residues. CDR3 coding DNA: TGTGCCATCGGGAAGGGGGTTTATGACACTGAAGCTTTCTTT. Translated: CAIGKGVYDTEAFF.

With regard to this clonotype: Germline and junction disagree at one end, which may indicate a read error. The chain joins TRBV2 to TRBJ2-1; 9 nucleotides agree with TRBD2. Germline values: CDR1 SNHLY, CDR2 FYNNEI. The CDR3 runs to 18 residues. The CDR3 reads CASSEMGKRVAGVDEQFF. For the CDR3, the DNA is TGCGCCAGCAGTGAAATGGGGAAAAGAGTAGCGGGAGTGGATGAGCAGTTCTTC. Variable domain in full (rest from reference TRBV2 and TRBJ2-1): EPEVTQTPSHQVTQMGQEVILRCVPISNHLYFYWYRQILGQKVEFLVSFYNNEISEKSEIFDDQFSVERPDGSNFTLKIRSTKLEDSAMYFCASSEMGKRVAGVDEQFFGPGTRLTVL.

The CDR3 loop reads CASSSDKATFTPLHF. The CDR3 bases are TGTGCCAGCTCATCGGACAAGGCGACGTTCACACCCCTCCACTTT. The gene calls are TRBV18 and TRBJ1-6; a possible D gene is TRBD1 (5 bases). V gave up 5 bases and J gave up 11 bases, with 19 bases separating them. CDR1 is KGHSH and CDR2 is LQKENI in the germline V gene. The CDR3 extends over 15 amino acids.

This clonotype was observed a few times. This rearrangement joins TRBV3-1 to TRBJ2-6, with D perhaps matching TRBD1 or TRBD2 (7 bases each). There are 18 residues in the CDR3. Per germline, CDR1 LGHDT and CDR2 YNNKEL (reference sequence). V gave up 2 bases and J gave up 2 bases, with 16 bases separating them. The CDR3 region has the DNA TGTGCCAGCAGCCAACCAGGGGGGGGATTCCCTGGGGCCAACGTCCTGACTTTC. Translated, it gives CASSQPGGGFPGANVLTF.

The CDR3 reads CAISEANTEAFF. In DNA, the CDR3 is TGTGCCATCAGTGAAGCGAACACTGAAGCTTTCTTT. This chain connects TRBV10-3 to TRBJ1-1; no clear D gene. CDR3 size: 12 residues. V was cut by 3 bases and J by 1 base, with 3 bases left in between. Germline CDR1 is ENHRY and CDR2 is SYGVKD.

Ten or more counts support this clonotype. The V gene is TRBV25-1, the J gene TRBJ2-5, with unresolved D. The J call is doubtful: the DNA matches TRBJ2-7 better. CDR1 is MGHDK and CDR2 is SYGVNS in the germline V gene. The CDR3 consists of 12 residues. CDR3 residues: CASSGSRHEQYF. The DNA for the CDR3 is TGTGCCAGCAGTGGGTCTCGACACGAGCAGTACTTC.

Points on this clonotype: A read error may produce the germline difference seen at one junction end. V and J are TRBV27 and TRBJ2-4, with a tentative D call TRBD2 (6 bases). This CDR3 contains 14 residues. Germline CDR1 and CDR2: MNHEY and SMNVEV (reference sequence). CDR3 region: CASSEGGLANEQYF. The DNA for the CDR3 is TGTGCCAGCAGTGAAGGAGGGTTGGCCAATGAGCAGTACTTT.

This sequence joins TRBV11-2 and TRBJ1-1; D is ambiguous. Trimming pared 2 bases from V and 9 bases from J, leaving 10 bases between. Germline V gene data show CDR1 as SGHAT and CDR2 as FQNNGV. This CDR3 comprises 12 residues. This chain's CDR3 is CASSLWTSQAFF. DNA of the CDR3: TGTGCCAGCAGCTTATGGACGAGTCAAGCTTTCTTT.

The rearrangement uses TRBV4-2 and TRBJ2-5; 8 bases fit TRBD2. This CDR3 region has 17 residues. Germline lookup yields CDR1 LGHNA and CDR2 YNFKEQ. The J segment lost 4 bases and the V segment lost 0 bases, leaving 10 bases of the junction unmatched. The CDR3 sequence: CASSQELLGLVAETQYF. The CDR3 bases are TGTGCCAGCAGCCAAGAGCTTTTGGGACTAGTCGCAGAGACCCAGTACTTC.

The chain joins TRBV5-1 to TRBJ1-2; unclear D gene. V was shortened by 2 bases and J by 7 bases, with 18 bases between the two germline ends. Per the germline V gene, CDR1 is SGHRS and CDR2 is YFSETQ. The CDR3 runs 15 residues. The CDR3 DNA follows: TGCGCCAGCAGCTTCGGAAGGGAAGGTGGAAGTGGCTACACCTTC. As protein: CASSFGREGGSGYTF.

This clonotype was seen only a few times. The gene calls are TRBV6-2 or TRBV6-3 and TRBJ2-7; 10 positions match TRBD1. V lost 6 bases to trimming and J lost 5 bases; unmatched junction nucleotides: 4. This CDR3 is 13 amino acids long. Germline CDR1 is MNHEY and CDR2 is SVGEGT. CDR3: CASRGTGEHEQYF. The CDR3 bases are TGTGCCAGCAGGGGGACAGGGGAGCACGAGCAGTACTTC.

The chain links TRBV2 to TRBJ1-1; D possibly corresponds to TRBD1 (5 bases). V lost 2 bases and J 11 bases, leaving 12 bases between the germline ends. This CDR3 region has 12 residues. Germline CDR1 and CDR2: SNHLY and FYNNEI. Written as DNA, the CDR3 is TGTGCCAGCAGTGAAAGGGTCGGGGCGGCTTTCTTT. Its protein product is CASSERVGAAFF.

This clonotype has only a few counts. The chain joins TRBV29-1 to TRBJ2-7, with 12 bases lining up with TRBD2. CDR3 length equals 15 residues. CDR1 SQVTM and CDR2 ANQGSEA come from the germline V gene. With 5 bases clipped from V and 2 bases from J, the junction kept 7 bases outside the gene matches. CDR3: CSVTPSSGRAYEQYF. In DNA form, the CDR3 reads TGCAGCGTTACCCCTTCTAGCGGGAGGGCCTACGAGCAGTACTTC.

This chain uses TRBV20-1 with TRBJ2-6; D is undetermined. Germline lookup yields CDR1 DFQATT and CDR2 SNEGSKA (reference sequence). The CDR3 spans 15 residues. With 3 bases removed from V and 0 bases from J, the gap between germline ends came to 9 bases. The CDR3 DNA sequence: TGCAGTGCTAGTCCCATTGTCTCTGGGGCCAACGTCCTGACTTTC. It codes for CSASPIVSGANVLTF.

This clonotype was counted a few times. The chain combines TRBV11-2 with TRBJ2-3, with 15 nucleotides matching TRBD2. In germline, CDR1 is SGHAT, CDR2 FQNNGV. The J segment lost 7 bases and the V segment lost 1 base, leaving 6 bases of the junction unmatched. The CDR3 extends over 17 amino acids. The CDR3 sequence is CASSLGGTSGRSHTQYF. CDR3 DNA: TGTGCCAGCAGCTTAGGGGGGACTAGCGGGAGGAGTCATACGCAGTATTTT.

This clonotype appeared once. The chain joins TRBV6-1 to TRBJ2-1, with TRBD2 matching 9 bases. V lost 3 bases and J lost 6; bases outside the gene matches: 9. Germline assignment: CDR1 MNHNS and CDR2 SASEGT. CDR3 length: 16 residues. CDR3 DNA sequence: TGTGCCAGCAGTGAGGGGGGACTAGCCCCTTTCAATGAGCAGTTCTTC. It translates to CASSEGGLAPFNEQFF.

The chain links TRBV18 to TRBJ2-6; no definite D call. The CDR3 runs to 15 residues. CDR1 is KGHSH and CDR2 is LQKENI in the germline V gene. Deletions cut 0 bases from V and 4 bases from J, with 7 bases between. The CDR3 protein is CASSPPATGANVLTF. CDR3 in DNA: TGTGCCAGCTCACCACCGGCGACAGGGGCCAACGTCCTGACTTTC.

The V gene is TRBV6-1, the J gene TRBJ2-1; 8 bases match TRBD2. Trimming removed 3 bases from V and 1 base from J; junction bases left unmatched: 8. The CDR3 extends over 17 amino acids. Germline V lookup: CDR1 MNHNS, CDR2 SASEGT. The CDR3 bases are TGTGCCAGCAGTGACCCGACTAGCGCCGAGTCCTACAATGAGCAGTTCTTC. Its translation is CASSDPTSAESYNEQFF.

The chain couples TRBV9 to TRBJ2-1; D not resolved. The length of the CDR3 is 15 residues. V was shortened by 7 bases and J by 0 bases, with 14 bases between the two germline ends. Germline V gene lookup returns CDR1 SGDLS and CDR2 YYNGEE. This chain's CDR3 is CASSPVGLSYNEQFF. The DNA of the CDR3 is TGTGCCAGCTCCCCGGTAGGCCTCTCCTACAATGAGCAGTTCTTC.

This clonotype was observed a handful of times. The chain joins TRBV29-1 to TRBJ1-1, with D hard to call. The CDR3 spans 12 residues. Deletions cut 4 bases from V and 3 bases from J, with 9 bases between. Per germline, CDR1 SQVTM and CDR2 ANQGSEA. CDR3: CSVGFLDTEAFF. In nucleotides, the CDR3 is TGCAGCGTTGGTTTTTTGGACACTGAAGCTTTCTTT.

The chain is built from TRBV7-9 and TRBJ2-7; D perhaps matches TRBD1 (6 bases). Looked up from germline, CDR1 is SEHNR and CDR2 is FQNEAQ (reference sequence). The CDR3 spans 15 residues. V was trimmed by 5 bases and J by 0 bases, leaving 14 bases between them. CDR3 sequence (DNA): TGTGCCAGCAGCCACCGGACAGACCCCTCCTACGAGCAGTACTTC. It yields the protein CASSHRTDPSYEQYF.

The V call is TRBV12-3 or TRBV12-4, the J call TRBJ1-1; D may be TRBD1 (5 bases). V lost 6 bases and J 4 bases, leaving 18 bases between the germline ends. The CDR3 contains 15 residues. This chain's CDR3 is CASRVGGEGITEAFF. For the CDR3, the DNA is TGTGCCAGCAGGGTCGGAGGGGAGGGAATCACTGAAGCTTTCTTT.

The chain joins TRBV20-1 to TRBJ2-1; no clear D. Germline CDR1 is DFQATT and CDR2 is SNEGSKA (reference sequence). This CDR3 has 13 amino acids. The V end lost 4 bases, the J end lost 1 base, and 8 bases lay between the germline ends. The CDR3, as DNA: TGCAGTGCTACGGGTTATTCCTACAATGAGCAGTTCTTC. Translation gives CSATGYSYNEQFF.

Only a few counts were recorded for this clonotype. The gene calls are TRBV12-3 or TRBV12-4 and TRBJ2-1; tentative D call: TRBD1 (5 bases). V lost 2 bases, J lost 2 bases, and 22 bases lay in between. The length of the CDR3 is 19 residues. The DNA of the CDR3 is TGTGCCAGCAGTTTAACCCCAGACAGAAACAAATACGCCTACAATGAGCAGTTCTTC. It is translated as CASSLTPDRNKYAYNEQFF.

This clonotype was recorded a few times. The genes are TRBV27 and TRBJ2-1, with D possibly being TRBD1 or TRBD2 (6 bases each). V gave up 4 bases and J gave up 8 bases, with 24 bases separating them. CDR3 length: 17 residues. Per the germline V gene, CDR1 is MNHEY and CDR2 is SMNVEV (reference sequence). The CDR3 is CASSSQDGGLASHEQFF. CDR3 coding DNA: TGTGCCAGCAGTTCCCAGGATGGGGGCCTAGCGTCCCATGAGCAGTTCTTC.